The 30 T cell receptor beta chains given below trace back to one sample, sequenced in a study of blood T cell repertoires in COVID-19. Assay: immunoSEQ multiplex PCR; the TCRdb copy retains only in-frame clones and omits some. The sample lists tens of thousands of clones; around 83% were seen once. Specimen: peripheral blood. The receptors were gathered from a man aged 65 to 79 with acute or convalescent COVID-19.

CDR3 DNA: TGTGCCTGGAGTCCGACAGTGCACAACACTGAAGCTTTCTTT. It codes for CAWSPTVHNTEAFF. The chain links TRBV30 to TRBJ1-1, with TRBD1 as a possible D gene (5 bases). Germline V gene sequence: CDR1 GTSNPN, CDR2 SVGIG (reference sequence). V lost 2 bases and J lost 2, with 12 bases in between. This CDR3 is 14 amino acids long. The whole variable domain, remainder taken from reference TRBV30 and TRBJ1-1, is SQTIHQWPATLVQPVGSPLSLECTVEGTSNPNLYWYRQAAGRGLQLLFYSVGIGQISSEVPQNLSASRPQDRQFILSSKKLLLSDSGFYLCAWSPTVHNTEAFFGQGTRLTVV.

The V call is TRBV24-1, the J call TRBJ1-5; TRBD1 matches 8 bases. The CDR3 runs to 13 residues. With 5 bases clipped from V and 10 bases from J, the junction kept 6 bases outside the gene matches. The germline V gene encodes CDR1 KGHDR and CDR2 SFDVKD. Written as DNA, the CDR3 is TGTGCCACCAGTGCTCCAGGACAGGGTCCCCAGCATTTT. As protein: CATSAPGQGPQHF.

The J gene is TRBJ1-2, the V gene TRBV6-6; D may be TRBD1 (6 bases). CDR3 length equals 16 residues. The V and J ends lost 5 bases and 0 bases respectively, with 16 bases between them. Germline V gene sequence: CDR1 MNHNY, CDR2 SVGAGI (reference sequence). CDR3 amino acids: CASSATGSSANYGYTF. The CDR3 bases are TGTGCCAGCAGTGCGACAGGCAGCTCAGCTAACTATGGCTACACCTTC.

The rearrangement joins TRBV5-1 to TRBJ1-4; 10 nucleotides match TRBD1. The CDR3 runs to 16 residues. CDR1 and CDR2 (germline): SGHRS, YFSETQ. V trimming: 0 bases; J trimming: 5 bases; junction bases outside the gene matches: 4. The CDR3 here is CASSLGDRGLNEKLFF. CDR3 nucleotides: TGCGCCAGCAGCTTGGGGGACAGGGGTTTAAATGAAAAACTGTTTTTT.

The chain has TRBV2 and TRBJ1-5, with D perhaps TRBD1 (5 bases). Germline assignment: CDR1 SNHLY and CDR2 FYNNEI. The V end lost 4 bases, the J end lost 4 bases, and 14 bases lay between the germline ends. This CDR3 contains 15 residues. The CDR3 is CASSVPRTNNQPQHF. The CDR3 DNA is TGTGCCAGCAGTGTCCCCAGGACAAATAATCAGCCCCAGCATTTT.

The J gene is TRBJ2-2, the V gene TRBV5-5; D not certain. CDR3 length: 16 residues. Germline V gene lookup returns CDR1 SGHKS and CDR2 YYEKEE (reference sequence). Trimming cost V 0 bases and J 0 bases, with 9 bases left between them. The CDR3 loop is CASSLDGQPNTGELFF. In DNA form, the CDR3 reads TGTGCCAGCAGCTTGGATGGGCAGCCGAACACCGGGGAGCTGTTTTTT.

V gene TRBV10-2 combines with J gene TRBJ2-7; 14 bases are shared with TRBD2. CDR1 WSHSY and CDR2 SAAADI come from the germline V gene. The CDR3 consists of 19 residues. V shed 6 bases, J shed 2 bases, and the junction held 15 bases outside the gene matches. CDR3 sequence reads: CASRTNSGTSGRITYEQYF. The CDR3 coding sequence is TGCGCCAGCAGAACCAATTCCGGGACTAGCGGGAGAATCACCTACGAGCAGTACTTC.

This chain joins TRBV5-5 and TRBJ1-1; D call uncertain. This CDR3 spans 13 amino acids. Trimming pared 2 bases from V and 1 base from J, leaving 6 bases between. CDR1 is SGHKS and CDR2 is YYEKEE in the germline V gene (reference sequence). In DNA, the CDR3 is TGTGCCAGCAGCTTTGCACAGAACACTGAAGCTTTCTTT. This translates into CASSFAQNTEAFF.

This chain connects TRBV12-3 or TRBV12-4 to TRBJ1-5, with a possible D match to TRBD1 (6 bases). Trimming pared 1 base from V and 5 bases from J, leaving 6 bases between. This CDR3 is 13 amino acids long. As DNA, the CDR3 is TGTGCCAGCAGTTTAGGGGGGCATCAGCCCCAGCATTTT. Protein product: CASSLGGHQPQHF.

The chain is built from TRBV18 and TRBJ1-1, with TRBD1 as a possible D gene (5 bases). From germline, CDR1 is KGHSH and CDR2 LQKENI. The CDR3 loop spans 15 amino acids. V was cut by 3 bases and J by 10 bases, with 21 bases left in between. This CDR3 reads CASSPTGTRLYVAFF. DNA of the CDR3: TGTGCCAGCTCACCGACCGGGACTCGATTATATGTAGCTTTCTTT.

This clone has a single count. The chain couples TRBV7-7 to TRBJ2-2; possible D gene TRBD1, 6 bases. The CDR3 runs 15 residues. The V end was cut by 1 base, the J end by 6 bases, with 12 bases between. CDR1 SSHAT and CDR2 FNYEAQ come from the germline V gene (reference sequence). DNA of the CDR3: TGTGCCAGCAGCTTAGAGGGGGTCAAATCCGGGGAGCTGTTTTTT. It specifies CASSLEGVKSGELFF.

This sequence joins TRBV5-1 and TRBJ2-1; 8 nucleotides align to TRBD2. J was trimmed by 7 bases and V by 0 bases; bases with no gene match: 6. The CDR3 is made up of 15 amino acids. Looked up from germline, CDR1 is SGHRS and CDR2 is YFSETQ. The CDR3: CASSLVAGGRNEQFF. The CDR3 region has the DNA TGCGCCAGCAGCTTGGTCGCGGGAGGTAGGAATGAGCAGTTCTTC.

The chain combines TRBV5-4 with TRBJ2-3; 7 nucleotides line up with TRBD2. V gave up 4 bases and J gave up 7 bases; unmatched junction bases: 9. The germline gives CDR1 SGHNT, CDR2 YYREEE (reference sequence). CDR3 length: 14 amino acids. The CDR3 loop is CASSPGGSLNTQYF. The CDR3 nucleotides read TGTGCCAGCAGCCCCGGCGGGAGTTTAAATACGCAGTATTTT.

The V and J genes are TRBV5-6 and TRBJ2-6; a weak D match, TRBD2 (6 bases). Germline-derived CDR1 and CDR2 are SGHDT and YYEEEE. The CDR3 spans 16 residues. Trimming shortened V by 4 bases and J by 13 bases, and 24 bases separated the two germline ends. CDR3 protein: CASSRKHSLLGGVLTF. CDR3 bases: TGTGCCAGCAGCAGAAAGCACAGCCTCCTCGGGGGAGTCCTGACTTTC.

The V gene is TRBV6-6, the J gene TRBJ2-3; 7 bases fit TRBD2. Looked up from germline, CDR1 is MNHNY and CDR2 is SVGAGI (reference sequence). Trimming took 4 bases from V and 4 from J; bases not matched to a gene: 11. The CDR3 is made up of 16 amino acids. CDR3 nucleotides: TGTGCCAGCAGTTCCGGACGGGGGGATTATCCAGATACGCAGTATTTT. Residues: CASSSGRGDYPDTQYF.

This clone was seen once. The V gene is TRBV12-3 or TRBV12-4, the J gene TRBJ1-2, with D unclear. This CDR3 is 13 amino acids long. V gave up 4 bases and J gave up 6 bases, with 12 bases separating them. The CDR3 sequence is CASSYTEENGYTF. The CDR3 region has the DNA TGTGCCAGCAGTTACACCGAGGAGAATGGCTACACCTTC.

The genes are TRBV5-1 and TRBJ2-1; tentatively, D is TRBD2 (5 bases). Trimming removed 4 bases at V and 8 bases at J, with 16 bases between. CDR3 size: 14 residues. Germline V CDR1 and CDR2: SGHRS, YFSETQ. CDR3 protein: CASSPTRAADEQFF. The CDR3 DNA follows: TGCGCCAGCAGCCCGACGCGGGCGGCGGATGAGCAGTTCTTC.

The chain employs TRBV10-1 and TRBJ2-3; D call uncertain. This CDR3 is built from 12 residues. From germline, CDR1 is WNHNN and CDR2 SYGVQD (reference sequence). V lost 0 bases to trimming and J lost 9 bases, with 7 bases between them. Written as DNA, the CDR3 is TGCGCCAGCAGTGAGTCGACGGAGACGCAGTATTTT. Residues: CASSESTETQYF.

The gene calls are TRBV6-5 and TRBJ2-1; TRBD2 agrees at 12 bases. Germline loops: CDR1 MNHEY, CDR2 SVGAGI. The CDR3 has 16 amino acids. Germline trimming cut 4 bases from V and 8 bases from J; bases unmatched to any gene: 9. The DNA for the CDR3 is TGTGCCAGCAGTTCTCCGGGACTAGCGGGCGTCGATGAGCAGTTCTTC. Translating gives CASSSPGLAGVDEQFF.

The chain is built from TRBV2 and TRBJ2-3; TRBD2 agrees at 13 bases. Germline V CDR1 and CDR2: SNHLY, FYNNEI. J was trimmed by 6 bases and V by 6 bases; bases with no gene match: 6. The CDR3 is made up of 15 amino acids. CDR3 DNA: TGTGCCAGCAGGAGACTAGCGGGAGGTCGTGATACGCAGTATTTT. Protein sequence: CASRRLAGGRDTQYF.

The chain is built from TRBV19 and TRBJ2-3; 7 bases agree with TRBD1. Germline loops: CDR1 LNHDA, CDR2 SQIVND (reference sequence). After removal of 3 bases from V and 2 bases from J, the junction contained 5 bases not matched to a gene. The CDR3 runs 15 residues. The CDR3 sequence is CASSMRQGVTDTQYF. The CDR3 DNA follows: TGTGCCAGTAGTATGCGGCAGGGGGTCACAGATACGCAGTATTTT. Full variable domain (rest looked up from reference TRBV19 and TRBJ2-3): DGGITQSPKYLFRKEGQNVTLSCEQNLNHDAMYWYRQDPGQGLRLIYYSQIVNDFQKGDIAEGYSVSREKKESFPLTVTSAQKNPTAFYLCASSMRQGVTDTQYFGPGTRLTVL.

This chain connects TRBV11-2 to TRBJ2-7, with TRBD2 identical over 7 bases. The CDR3 is 15 residues long. Losses at the gene ends were 0 bases for V and 4 bases for J; bases not matched to a gene: 6. CDR1 is SGHAT, CDR2 FQNNGV, per germline. CDR3 in amino acids: CASSLEGGLGYEQYF. The CDR3, as DNA: TGTGCCAGCAGCTTAGAGGGGGGGTTGGGTTACGAGCAGTACTTC.

The J gene is TRBJ2-2, the V gene TRBV2, with TRBD2 as a possible D gene (6 bases). This CDR3 comprises 15 residues. CDR1 SNHLY and CDR2 FYNNEI come from the germline V gene. Trimming took 2 bases from V and 4 from J, leaving 11 bases between them. The CDR3 protein is CASSERGRSTGELFF. The CDR3 region has the DNA TGTGCCAGCAGTGAACGGGGGAGATCCACCGGGGAGCTGTTTTTT.

The V call is TRBV6-2 or TRBV6-3, the J call TRBJ2-1; 9 nucleotides agree with TRBD2. Germline V gene lookup returns CDR1 MNHEY and CDR2 SVGEGT. This CDR3 comprises 17 residues. The J segment lost 2 bases and the V segment lost 1 base, leaving 6 bases of the junction unmatched. CDR3 sequence reads: CASSYLAASGTYNEQFF. The CDR3 bases are TGTGCCAGCAGTTACTTGGCGGCTAGCGGGACCTACAATGAGCAGTTCTTC.

A few counts support this clone. The genes are TRBV14 and TRBJ1-2, with TRBD1 matching over 8 bases. There are 13 residues in the CDR3. Germline CDR1 is SGHDN and CDR2 is FVKESK. The J segment lost 8 bases and the V segment lost 6 bases, leaving 8 bases of the junction unmatched. The CDR3, as DNA: TGTGCCAGCAGGCGACAGGGGTCGAAGGGCTACACCTTC. Amino acid sequence: CASRRQGSKGYTF.

The chain joins TRBV18 to TRBJ1-2; 10 bases fit TRBD1. Germline V gene data show CDR1 as KGHSH and CDR2 as LQKENI. The CDR3 is 16 residues long. J was trimmed by 4 bases and V by 3 bases; bases with no gene match: 8. The CDR3 loop reads CASSPDPGQGIYGYTF. In nucleotides, the CDR3 is TGTGCCAGCTCACCCGATCCGGGACAGGGGATCTATGGCTACACCTTC. Variable domain in full (rest from reference TRBV18 and TRBJ1-2): NAGVMQNPRHLVRRRGQEARLRCSPMKGHSHVYWYRQLPEEGLKFMVYLQKENIIDESGMPKERFSAEFPKEGPSILRIQQVVRGDSAAYFCASSPDPGQGIYGYTFGSGTRLTVV.

The rearrangement uses TRBV12-3 or TRBV12-4 and TRBJ1-5; D unresolved. Deletions cut 1 base from V and 9 bases from J, with 7 bases between. CDR3 length: 12 amino acids. CDR3 sequence reads: CASSLESWPQHF. Written as DNA, the CDR3 is TGTGCCAGCAGTTTAGAGAGTTGGCCCCAGCATTTT.

The chain employs TRBV27 and TRBJ2-3; possible D gene TRBD2, 5 bases. Germline CDR1 is MNHEY and CDR2 is SMNVEV (reference sequence). The CDR3 runs to 14 residues. Trimming stripped 2 bases from V and 2 bases from J, with 8 bases between. CDR3 amino acids: CASSLQRNTDTQYF. Here the CDR3 DNA reads TGTGCCAGCAGTTTACAGCGGAACACAGATACGCAGTATTTT.

This clone appeared once. This chain connects TRBV27 to TRBJ1-2; D is undetermined. Looked up from germline, CDR1 is MNHEY and CDR2 is SMNVEV (reference sequence). Trimming removed 8 bases at V and 3 bases at J, with 10 bases between. The CDR3 is 12 amino acids. Written as DNA, the CDR3 is TGTGCCAGCTCCGACGGGTACTATGGCTACACCTTC. Translating it yields CASSDGYYGYTF.

The chain links TRBV4-2 to TRBJ2-1, with D perhaps matching TRBD1 (5 bases). The CDR3 is made up of 17 amino acids. The germline V gene has CDR1 LGHNA and CDR2 YNFKEQ. V was shortened by 4 bases and J by 0 bases, with 16 bases between the two germline ends. CDR3 protein: CASSPPQGPSSYNEQFF. CDR3 DNA: TGTGCCAGCAGCCCCCCCCAGGGTCCGAGCTCCTACAATGAGCAGTTCTTC.